The 24 T cell receptor beta chains presented below share a single source sample, sequenced in a study of blood T cell repertoires in COVID-19. Clones were read by immunoSEQ multiplex PCR, and TCRdb kept only the in-frame ones, dropping some. This sample has 150,000 or so clones, with 84% found just once. The sample taken for sequencing was PBMCs or T cells enriched from blood (not recorded which). These receptor sequences come from a woman between 50 and 59 years old who had been exposed to COVID-19.

V and J are TRBV6-5 and TRBJ1-1, with unresolved D. The V end lost 11 bases, the J end lost 7 bases, and 14 bases lay between the germline ends. The CDR3 is 11 residues long. CDR1 and CDR2 (germline): MNHEY, SVGAGI. For the CDR3, the DNA is TGTGCCGTATTAGAGGGCATTGAAGCTTTCTTT. Its translation is CAVLEGIEAFF.

This rearrangement joins TRBV11-1 to TRBJ2-7; possible D gene TRBD1, 5 bases. Looked up from germline, CDR1 is SGHAT and CDR2 is FQDESV (reference sequence). CDR3 length equals 14 residues. Trimming removed 3 bases at V and 2 bases at J, with 11 bases between. This chain's CDR3 is CASSLWQGTYEQYF. CDR3 DNA sequence: TGTGCCAGCAGCTTGTGGCAGGGAACCTACGAGCAGTACTTC. Combining the CDR3 with reference TRBV11-1 and TRBJ2-7 gives the whole variable domain EAEVAQSPRYKITEKSQAVAFWCDPISGHATLYWYRQILGQGPELLVQFQDESVVDDSQLPKDRFSAERLKGVDSTLKIQPAELGDSAMYLCASSLWQGTYEQYFGPGTRLTVT.

V gene TRBV6-5 combines with J gene TRBJ2-7, with D possibly matching TRBD1 (6 bases). CDR3 length equals 13 residues. The V end was cut by 10 bases, the J end by 7 bases, with 20 bases between. Per the germline V gene, CDR1 is MNHEY and CDR2 is SVGAGI. CDR3 sequence: CATQHRELGEQYF. The CDR3 coding sequence is TGTGCCACACAGCACAGGGAACTGGGGGAGCAGTACTTC.

The chain links TRBV2 to TRBJ2-5; 7 nucleotides line up with TRBD2. After removal of 2 bases from V and 5 bases from J, the junction contained 5 bases not matched to a gene. Germline assignment: CDR1 SNHLY and CDR2 FYNNEI. This CDR3 spans 14 amino acids. CDR3 region: CASSEYAGDETQYF. CDR3 in DNA: TGTGCCAGCAGTGAATATGCGGGAGATGAGACCCAGTACTTC.

This sequence joins TRBV2 and TRBJ1-2; a possible D gene is TRBD1 (5 bases). The germline V gene has CDR1 SNHLY and CDR2 FYNNEI. V lost 10 bases to trimming and J lost 6 bases, with 18 bases between them. CDR3 length equals 13 residues. Here the CDR3 DNA reads TGTGCCATCCTGGGGGGGTATTCGGATGGCTACACCTTC. The encoded protein is CAILGGYSDGYTF.

This chain joins TRBV9 and TRBJ2-1, with TRBD2 as a possible D gene (5 bases). This CDR3 region has 12 residues. V lost 3 bases and J 10 bases, leaving 11 bases between the germline ends. In germline, CDR1 is SGDLS, CDR2 YYNGEE. DNA of the CDR3: TGTGCCAGCAGCGCCGACTACTCCGAGCAGTTCTTC. Translated, it gives CASSADYSEQFF. Complete variable domain (other parts from reference TRBV9 and TRBJ2-1): DSGVTQTPKHLITATGQRVTLRCSPRSGDLSVYWYQQSLDQGLQFLIQYYNGEERAKGNILERFSAQQFPDLHSELNLSSLELGDSALYFCASSADYSEQFFGPGTRLTVL.

The chain combines TRBV6-6 with TRBJ2-6, with no clear D. The CDR3 runs to 14 residues. Germline V lookup: CDR1 MNHNY, CDR2 SVGAGI (reference sequence). Trimming cost V 6 bases and J 1 base, with 7 bases left between them. CDR3 DNA sequence: TGTGCCAGCAGACCGACTTCTGGGGCCAACGTCCTGACTTTC. Protein product: CASRPTSGANVLTF.

This CDR3 reads CASSTTLQGLHGSETQYF. CDR3 sequence (DNA): TGTGCCAGTAGTACGACCCTCCAGGGACTTCACGGGTCTGAGACCCAGTACTTC. The chain employs TRBV19 and TRBJ2-5; a weak D match, TRBD2 (6 bases). The CDR3 has 18 amino acids. V was clipped by 4 bases and J by 5 bases, with 26 bases between them. Germline assignment: CDR1 LNHDA and CDR2 SQIVND (reference sequence).

J is TRBJ1-2 and V is TRBV2; D gene ambiguous. The V end lost 2 bases, the J end lost 3 bases, and 13 bases lay between the germline ends. The CDR3 is 15 residues long. Germline CDR1 SNHLY, CDR2 FYNNEI. In nucleotides, the CDR3 is TGTGCCAGCAGTGAAAGGCGGGGTGCCGACTATGGCTACACCTTC. Residues: CASSERRGADYGYTF.

A few counts support this clone. This chain links TRBV6-5 with TRBJ2-5, with a tentative D call TRBD2 (7 bases). Germline lookup yields CDR1 MNHEY and CDR2 SVGAGI. This CDR3 contains 15 residues. Trimming stripped 11 bases from V and 5 bases from J, with 24 bases between. DNA of the CDR3: TGTGCCGCGGCGAGGGGGGGACGGACGATGGAGACCCAGTACTTC. It is translated as CAAARGGRTMETQYF.

The CDR3 sequence is CASKQQGGWTPLHF. Written as DNA, the CDR3 is TGTGCCAGCAAGCAACAGGGGGGATGGACACCCCTCCACTTT. V and J are TRBV27 and TRBJ1-6; 8 positions match TRBD1. J was trimmed by 11 bases and V by 7 bases; bases with no gene match: 10. Germline V lookup: CDR1 MNHEY, CDR2 SMNVEV (reference sequence). This CDR3 is built from 14 residues.

This clone was detected a few times. The J gene is TRBJ2-7, the V gene TRBV12-3 or TRBV12-4; weak D call: TRBD1 (6 bases). V dropped 8 bases and J dropped 3 bases, with 14 bases sitting between them. The CDR3 has 13 residues. This CDR3 reads CASGRTESYEQYF. In nucleotides, the CDR3 is TGTGCCAGCGGCCGGACAGAAAGCTACGAGCAGTACTTC.

This chain uses TRBV30 with TRBJ1-1, with 7 bases identical to TRBD1. Germline CDR1 reads GTSNPN; CDR2 reads SVGIG (reference sequence). V gave up 5 bases and J gave up 0 bases; unmatched junction bases: 6. This CDR3 has 14 amino acids. The DNA for the CDR3 is TGTGCCTGGGCCTTCGGGACAGTGAACACTGAAGCTTTCTTT. Translated, it gives CAWAFGTVNTEAFF.

The rearrangement joins TRBV6-6 to TRBJ1-5, with 12 bases identical to TRBD1. V lost 5 bases and J lost 6; bases outside the gene matches: 17. The V gene's germline CDR1 is MNHNY and CDR2 SVGAGI (reference sequence). The CDR3 is 19 residues long. This CDR3 is CASSLIHTSGTGGTQPQHF. The CDR3 nucleotides read TGTGCCAGCAGTCTAATTCATACTTCCGGGACAGGGGGCACTCAGCCCCAGCATTTT.

This chain links TRBV5-1 with TRBJ1-1, with D unresolved. V was clipped by 2 bases and J by 1 base, with 12 bases between them. Germline V gene data show CDR1 as SGHRS and CDR2 as YFSETQ. The CDR3 is 15 amino acids. CDR3 sequence (DNA): TGCGCCAGCAGCTTACTGAGGGTTGGGAACACTGAAGCTTTCTTT. Its protein is CASSLLRVGNTEAFF.

The chain links TRBV30 to TRBJ1-2; no definite D call. V lost 5 bases and J lost 2, with 18 bases in between. The V gene's germline CDR1 is GTSNPN and CDR2 SVGIG (reference sequence). This CDR3 is built from 15 residues. This CDR3 reads CAWSPGRVVNYGYTF. CDR3 DNA: TGTGCCTGGTCCCCCGGGAGGGTTGTGAACTATGGCTACACCTTC.

This chain joins TRBV5-4 and TRBJ2-7, with unresolved D. Trimming took 0 bases from V and 7 from J, leaving 11 bases between them. Per the germline V gene, CDR1 is SGHNT and CDR2 is YYREEE (reference sequence). The CDR3 extends over 13 amino acids. This chain's CDR3 is CASSLEAVSEQYF. The DNA for the CDR3 is TGTGCCAGCAGCTTGGAGGCGGTCTCGGAGCAGTACTTC.

The J gene is TRBJ2-2, the V gene TRBV4-1; D unclear. The CDR3 spans 16 residues. Trimming pared 4 bases from V and 0 bases from J, leaving 12 bases between. From germline, CDR1 is MGHRA and CDR2 YSYEKL. CDR3 sequence (DNA): TGCGCCAGCAGCCTCTTGGCGGAACCGAACACCGGGGAGCTGTTTTTT. Amino acid sequence: CASSLLAEPNTGELFF.

The genes are TRBV6-5 and TRBJ2-7; 9 positions agree with TRBD1. The CDR3 is 15 residues long. CDR1 is MNHEY and CDR2 is SVGAGI in the germline V gene. V was pared by 3 bases and J by 3 bases, with 6 bases of the junction left unmatched. The CDR3 nucleotides read TGTGCCAGCAGTTATTCACAGGGGGCGATCTACGAGCAGTACTTC. Protein product: CASSYSQGAIYEQYF.

This clone was counted a few times. The chain combines TRBV4-2 with TRBJ2-2; no reliable D call. The CDR3 totals 16 residues. Germline-derived CDR1 and CDR2 are LGHNA and YNFKEQ. Trimming pared 0 bases from V and 0 bases from J, leaving 8 bases between. In DNA form, the CDR3 reads TGTGCCAGCAGCCAAGATAACCTAGCGAACACCGGGGAGCTGTTTTTT. The encoded protein is CASSQDNLANTGELFF.

The J gene is TRBJ1-5, the V gene TRBV19, with a tentative D call TRBD1 (6 bases). The CDR3 contains 13 residues. Trimming pared 7 bases from V and 4 bases from J, leaving 11 bases between. The germline CDR1 and CDR2 sequences are LNHDA and SQIVND (reference sequence). The CDR3 nucleotides are TGTGCCAGTACCCGGACAGATAATCAGCCCCAGCATTTT. Protein: CASTRTDNQPQHF.

The chain combines TRBV28 with TRBJ1-1; D possibly corresponds to TRBD1 (5 bases). This CDR3 contains 14 residues. CDR1 is MDHEN and CDR2 is SYDVKM in the germline V gene. Trimming cost V 4 bases and J 5 bases, with 14 bases left between them. The CDR3 bases are TGTGCCAGCAGTTACCCCCGGGGGGGGACTGAAGCTTTCTTT. It translates to CASSYPRGGTEAFF.

The J gene is TRBJ1-2, the V gene TRBV7-2, with 9 bases lining up with TRBD1. CDR1 and CDR2 (germline): SGHTA, FQGNSA. The V and J ends lost 4 bases and 5 bases, in that order; junction bases with no gene match: 14. The CDR3 is made up of 17 amino acids. The CDR3 nucleotides read TGTGCCAGCAGCTCGCCCCTGGGGGACAGGGCCATGTATGGCTACACCTTC. Translating it yields CASSSPLGDRAMYGYTF.

The gene calls are TRBV7-9 and TRBJ1-5; TRBD1 agrees at 9 bases. The CDR3 runs 15 residues. V gave up 5 bases and J gave up 4 bases; unmatched junction bases: 6. Germline V gives CDR1 SEHNR, CDR2 FQNEAQ (reference sequence). CDR3 coding DNA: TGTGCCAGCAGCGGGGGACAGGGCTGGAATCAGCCCCAGCATTTT. This sequence encodes CASSGGQGWNQPQHF.